The 9 T cell receptor beta chains listed next were all sequenced from one sample in a study of breast tumors, draining lymph nodes, adjacent tissues. From the multiplex PCR reads, TCRdb called clonotypes with MiXCR, one entry per CDR3 protein. The data contain 150,000 to 200,000 distinct CDR3 sequences, around 33% of them singletons. Breast cancer patients provided tissue from their axillary draining lymph nodes. Sequencing was carried out using axillary lymph node tissue. These receptors all come from a female donor with breast cancer. Some clones in this sample may be carry-over from other donors' samples.

To note about this clonotype: The junction differs from germline at one of its ends, possibly a read error. This CDR3 reads CASRDRTGGKSPPPF. The DNA of the CDR3 is TGTGCCAGCAGAGACCGGACAGGGGGCAAGTCCCCCCCTCCCTTT. The chain joins TRBV25-1 to TRBJ1-6, with 11 bases that match TRBD1. The CDR3 has 15 amino acids. In germline, CDR1 is MGHDK, CDR2 SYGVNS.

This clonotype has at least ten counts. The rearrangement links TRBV12-3 or TRBV12-4 to TRBJ1-5, with D hard to call. Trimming cost V 6 bases and J 0 bases, with 21 bases left between them. The CDR3 covers 18 residues. This CDR3 is CASRISRRHAHSNQPQHF. The CDR3 DNA is TGTGCCAGCAGAATCTCCCGGCGACATGCTCATAGCAATCAGCCCCAGCATTTT.

The chain couples TRBV7-9 to TRBJ2-3; 9 bases fit TRBD2. V gave up 5 bases and J gave up 11 bases; unmatched junction bases: 17. Germline V CDR1 and CDR2: SEHNR, FQNEAQ (reference sequence). The CDR3 is made up of 16 amino acids. The CDR3 DNA sequence: TGTGCCAGCAGCACCACCCTAGCGGGGTTTTACAATGAGCAGTATTTT. It is translated as CASSTTLAGFYNEQYF. Full variable domain (outside the CDR3, taken from reference TRBV7-9 and TRBJ2-3): DTGVSQNPRHKITKRGQNVTFRCDPISEHNRLYWYRQTLGQGPEFLTYFQNEAQLEKSRLLSDRFSAERPKGSFSTLEIQRTEQGDSAMYLCASSTTLAGFYNEQYFGPGTRLTVL.

The chain uses TRBV28 and TRBJ2-5, with 10 bases fitting TRBD1. CDR3 length equals 15 residues. Germline values: CDR1 MDHEN, CDR2 SYDVKM. With 6 bases clipped from V and 5 bases from J, the junction kept 9 bases outside the gene matches. The CDR3 loop reads CASSRRQGARETQYF. In nucleotides, the CDR3 is TGTGCCAGCAGCCGCCGACAGGGGGCTAGGGAGACCCAGTACTTC. The variable domain in full, with the rest retrieved from reference TRBV28 and TRBJ2-5, is DVKVTQSSRYLVKRTGEKVFLECVQDMDHENMFWYRQDPGLGLRLIYFSYDVKMKEKGDIPEGYSVSREKKERFSLILESASTNQTSMYLCASSRRQGARETQYFGPGTRLLVL.

The sample holds many counts of this clonotype. J is TRBJ2-7 and V is TRBV5-8; 9 nucleotides agree with TRBD2. Germline-derived CDR1 and CDR2 are SGHTS and YDEGEE. Trimming took 5 bases from V and 7 from J; bases not matched to a gene: 13. The CDR3 sequence is 15 residues long. The CDR3: CASSSRASGKGEQYF. The CDR3 DNA sequence: TGTGCCAGCAGTAGCCGGGCTAGCGGGAAGGGTGAGCAGTACTTC.

This clonotype was counted ten times or more. This rearrangement joins TRBV30 to TRBJ1-4; 7 nucleotides agree with TRBD1. CDR3 length: 13 amino acids. Trimming took 4 bases from V and 7 from J; bases not matched to a gene: 6. CDR1 GTSNPN and CDR2 SVGIG come from the germline V gene (reference sequence). Here the CDR3 DNA reads TGTGCCTGGACGAGAGGACAGGCTGAAAAACTGTTTTTT. Encoded protein: CAWTRGQAEKLFF.

This clonotype was found many times. This chain connects TRBV24-1 to TRBJ2-1; TRBD2 matches at 10 bases. The CDR3 extends over 16 amino acids. The junction had 11 bases not matched to a gene; V was cut back by 2 bases and J by 11 bases. Germline V gene lookup returns CDR1 KGHDR and CDR2 SFDVKD. The CDR3 bases are TGTGCCACCAGTGATTCGGTTAGCGGGGGGTTTGACAAGCAGTTCTTC. It yields the protein CATSDSVSGGFDKQFF.

For this clonotype: A much more abundant neighbour one base away suggests this may be a read error. The V gene is TRBV5-5, the J gene TRBJ2-7; D is possibly TRBD2 (6 bases). The V gene lost 1 base and the J gene lost 1 base, with 12 bases spanning the gap. The CDR3 covers 15 residues. Germline lookup yields CDR1 SGHKS and CDR2 YYEKEE (reference sequence). CDR3 DNA sequence: TGTGCCAGCAGCTTGTTAGCGGCGACGTCCTACGAGCAGTACTTC. This encodes CASSLLAATSYEQYF.

On this clonotype: One end of the junction does not line up with germline, which may come from a read error. The chain couples TRBV15 to TRBJ2-2; a weak D match, TRBD1 (5 bases). The CDR3 consists of 16 residues. Germline assignment: CDR1 LNHNV and CDR2 YYDKDF (reference sequence). The chain's CDR3 is CATSRKTVPNTVELFF. For the CDR3, the DNA is TGTGCCACCAGCAGAAAGACAGTGCCGAACACCGTGGAGCTGTTTTTT.